These T cell receptor beta chains were read from a single sample in a study of blood T cell repertoires in COVID-19. Clones were read by immunoSEQ multiplex PCR, and TCRdb kept only the in-frame ones, dropping some. Of fewer than 250,000 clones listed, 65% to 90% are singletons. The source material was peripheral blood. The receptors stem from a woman aged 45 to 65 with acute or convalescent COVID-19. Each CDR3 is given with its conserved first and last residue. D genes are given only for firm matches. Part of the rows lack a size; the others show once, few, many or a class for expanded clones.

J gene | clone size | D gene | V gene | CDR3 DNA | CDR3 protein
TRBJ2-1 | NA | TRBD2 | TRBV2 | TGTGCCAGCACGGGTCGGCTAGCGGGGGGGAGCTCCTACAATGAGCAGTTCTTC | CASTGRLAGGSSYNEQFF
TRBJ1-5 | NA | NA | TRBV2 | TGTGCCAGCAGTGAACAGGGTGGGGGCATCAATCAGCCCCAGCATTTT | CASSEQGGGINQPQHF
TRBJ1-1 | few | TRBD1 | TRBV19 | TGTGCCAGTTTGGGACAGGGCCCTGAAGCTTTCTTT | CASLGQGPEAFF
TRBJ2-1 | NA | TRBD2 | TRBV7-2 | TGTGCCAGCAGCCCCCGGACTAGCGGGGGGCCGAGCTCCTACAATGAGCAGTTCTTC | CASSPRTSGGPSSYNEQFF
TRBJ1-3 | NA | NA | TRBV6-5 | TGTGCCAGCAGCGCGACAGAGATCTCTGGAAACACCATATATTTT | CASSATEISGNTIYF
TRBJ2-5 | NA | TRBD1 | TRBV24-1 | TGTGCCACCAGTGAGGCCGGGACAGGAGGGGAGACCCAGTACTTC | CATSEAGTGGETQYF
TRBJ2-1 | NA | TRBD1 | TRBV5-6 | TGTGCCAGCAGCGACCGGGACAGCTACAATGAGCAGTTCTTC | CASSDRDSYNEQFF
TRBJ2-3 | NA | TRBD1 | TRBV30 | TGTGCCTGTGCGACAGGGGAGCGAGCAGATACGCAGTATTTT | CACATGERADTQYF
TRBJ1-1 | few | NA | TRBV6-5 | TGTGCCAGCAGCACAATAAACACTGAAGCTTTCTTT | CASSTINTEAFF
TRBJ2-6 | NA | TRBD1 | TRBV7-9 | TGTGCCAGCAGTCCGACGGGACAGGGATTCTCTGGGGCCAACGTCCTGACTTTC | CASSPTGQGFSGANVLTF
TRBJ1-4 | NA | NA | TRBV4-1 | TGCGCCAGCAGCCAACTTGCAGGGCTAGGTGAAAAACTGTTTTTT | CASSQLAGLGEKLFF
TRBJ2-1 | NA | TRBD2 | TRBV9 | TGTGCCAGCAGCGAGCGACTAGCGTCCTATGAGCAGTTCTTC | CASSERLASYEQFF
TRBJ1-2 | NA | TRBD1 | TRBV6-2/TRBV6-3 | TGTGCCAGCAGACCTGGGCGGGGGACAGGGACCTATGGCTACACCTTC | CASRPGRGTGTYGYTF
TRBJ2-1 | NA | NA | TRBV4-2 | TGTGCCAGCAGCCAAGGAGGGTGGACCAGCTCCTACAATGAGCAGTTCTTC | CASSQGGWTSSYNEQFF
TRBJ2-7 | NA | NA | TRBV21-1 | TGTGCCAGCACTCCTCGCGAGCAGTACTTC | CASTPREQYF
TRBJ2-7 | NA | NA | TRBV30 | TGTGCCTGGAGTGTATGGAGCAATGAGCAGTACTTC | CAWSVWSNEQYF
TRBJ2-7 | NA | NA | TRBV5-4 | TGTGCCAGCAGCCTAGGCAACTACGAGCAGTACTTC | CASSLGNYEQYF
TRBJ2-1 | once | TRBD2 | TRBV7-9 | TGTGCCAGCGGCGCTAGCGGGAGCTACAATGAGCAGTTCTTC | CASGASGSYNEQFF
TRBJ1-1 | NA | TRBD1 | TRBV5-4 | TGTGCCAGCAGCTTAGTCAGGGGGTTGGGCACTGAAGCTTTCTTT | CASSLVRGLGTEAFF
TRBJ1-2 | NA | NA | TRBV25-1 | TGTGCCAGCAGTGAATCTTACTATGGCTACACCTTC | CASSESYYGYTF
TRBJ1-1 | NA | NA | TRBV2 | TGTGACTTAGACACTGAAGCTTTCTTT | CDLDTEAFF
TRBJ1-2 | NA | TRBD1 | TRBV5-6 | TGTGCCAGCAGCCCCATTGGGACAGGGGCGGTCGGCTACACCTTC | CASSPIGTGAVGYTF
TRBJ2-1 | NA | NA | TRBV10-1 | TGCGCCAGCAGTGACAGGCTAAACAATGAGCAGTTCTTC | CASSDRLNNEQFF
TRBJ1-2 | NA | NA | TRBV14 | TGTGCCAGCAGCCAAGATCCAGGTTTCGCTGGGACATCCAACTATGGCTACACCTTC | CASSQDPGFAGTSNYGYTF